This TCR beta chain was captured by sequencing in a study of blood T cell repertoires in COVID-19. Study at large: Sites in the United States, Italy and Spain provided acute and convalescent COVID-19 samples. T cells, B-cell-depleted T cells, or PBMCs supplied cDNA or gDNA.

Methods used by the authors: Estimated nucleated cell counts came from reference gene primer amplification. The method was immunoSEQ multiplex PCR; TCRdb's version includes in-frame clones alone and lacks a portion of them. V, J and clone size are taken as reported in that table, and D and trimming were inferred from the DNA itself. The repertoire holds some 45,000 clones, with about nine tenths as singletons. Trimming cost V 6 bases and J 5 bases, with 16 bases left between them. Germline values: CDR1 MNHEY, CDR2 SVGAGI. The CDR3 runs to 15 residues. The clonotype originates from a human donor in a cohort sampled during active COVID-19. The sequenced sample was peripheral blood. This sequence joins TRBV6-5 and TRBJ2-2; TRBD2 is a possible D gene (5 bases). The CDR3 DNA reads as TGTGCCAGCAGCTTCCGTTATAGAGGGACCGGGGAGCTGTTTTTT. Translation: CASSFRYRGTGELFF.